This record concerns one T cell receptor beta chain sequence. Per the authors' pipeline: Amplified reference gene primers provided the basis for estimating nucleated cell counts. The repertoire was sequenced with immunoSEQ multiplex PCR; TCRdb's copy has only in-frame clones and lacks some. V and J calls and clone size come straight from that table; D and trimming were deduced from the DNA. The sample has some 370,000 clones; 90% are singletons. The data derive from a study of blood T cell repertoires in COVID-19. In the study overall: The United States, Italy and Spain were the sources of the acute and convalescent COVID-19 samples. From T cells, B-cell-depleted T cells, or PBMCs came the material, which was cDNA or gDNA.

The trim removed 6 bases at V and 7 bases at J, leaving 6 bases unmatched. This CDR3 contains 14 residues. The germline CDR1 and CDR2 sequences are MDHEN and SYDVKM. This TCR was sampled from a man younger than 35 with active or convalescent COVID-19. J is TRBJ1-4 and V is TRBV28, with 9 bases matching TRBD1. The sample comprised peripheral blood. The CDR3: CASRTGGMGEKLFF. CDR3 nucleotide sequence: TGTGCCAGCAGGACAGGGGGTATGGGTGAAAAACTGTTTTTT.